These 32 T cell receptor beta chains share one sample of origin, sequenced in a study of T cell changes during pregnancy in multiple sclerosis. Clones were sequenced by immunoSEQ multiplex PCR, and TCRdb holds only the in-frame ones, with some missing. This table holds 90,000 or so clones, more than 85% found once. The specimen comprised peripheral blood, sampled in the first trimester of pregnancy. The receptors derive from a female donor with multiple sclerosis, enrolled in a pregnancy study.

This sequence joins TRBV7-8 and TRBJ2-1; D possibly corresponds to TRBD1 (5 bases). The CDR3 is made up of 11 amino acids. Trimming removed 10 bases at V and 6 bases at J, with 10 bases between. Germline CDR1 is SGHVS and CDR2 is FQNEAQ. The CDR3 DNA is TGTGCCATCCAGGGTGCCAATGAGCAGTTCTTC. This sequence encodes CAIQGANEQFF.

This chain uses TRBV7-6 with TRBJ2-1; no firm D call. V lost 0 bases, J lost 0 bases, and 15 bases lay in between. The germline V gene encodes CDR1 SGHVS and CDR2 FNYEAQ. The CDR3 runs to 18 residues. The CDR3 loop reads CASSLAPGYSLSYNEQFF. The CDR3 DNA reads as TGTGCCAGCAGCTTAGCCCCTGGCTACAGCCTCTCCTACAATGAGCAGTTCTTC.

This rearrangement joins TRBV29-1 to TRBJ2-7; 7 bases align to TRBD1. J was trimmed by 2 bases and V by 6 bases; bases with no gene match: 7. The CDR3 is 13 amino acids. In germline, CDR1 is SQVTM, CDR2 ANQGSEA. Here the CDR3 reads CSVTGTVTYEQYF. Here the CDR3 DNA reads TGCAGCGTAACCGGGACAGTTACCTACGAGCAGTACTTC.

The CDR3 is CASSLSGLQNTGELFF. In DNA, the CDR3 is TGTGCCAGCAGTCTCTCGGGACTCCAGAACACCGGGGAGCTGTTTTTT. The chain uses TRBV27 and TRBJ2-2; D possibly corresponds to TRBD2 (6 bases). The V gene's germline CDR1 is MNHEY and CDR2 SMNVEV (reference sequence). The germline V and J ends were trimmed by 5 bases and 1 base, with 14 bases remaining between them. This CDR3 is 16 amino acids long.

The chain has TRBV7-9 and TRBJ2-2, with D possibly being TRBD1 (6 bases). CDR3 length equals 15 residues. Trimming took off 5 bases at V and 0 bases at J, with 10 bases between the two ends. Per the germline V gene, CDR1 is SEHNR and CDR2 is FQNEAQ (reference sequence). This chain's CDR3 is CASSAEGANTGELFF. CDR3 bases: TGTGCCAGCAGCGCCGAGGGGGCGAACACCGGGGAGCTGTTTTTT.

This sequence joins TRBV7-7 and TRBJ2-1; TRBD2 aligns across 12 bases. The CDR3 has 15 residues. V lost 4 bases, J lost 7 bases, and 5 bases stayed unmatched. Looked up from germline, CDR1 is SSHAT and CDR2 is FNYEAQ (reference sequence). Here the CDR3 reads CASSSLAGGENEQFF. The CDR3 DNA follows: TGTGCCAGCAGCTCACTAGCGGGAGGTGAAAATGAGCAGTTCTTC.

This chain joins TRBV28 and TRBJ2-7; 7 positions agree with TRBD1. The V segment lost 2 bases and the J segment 5 bases; nucleotides outside the gene matches: 6. Germline V lookup: CDR1 MDHEN, CDR2 SYDVKM. This CDR3 has 14 amino acids. The CDR3: CASSLRQGRNEQYF. In DNA, the CDR3 is TGTGCCAGCAGTTTAAGACAGGGACGGAACGAGCAGTACTTC.

The chain is built from TRBV28 and TRBJ1-1; no definite D call. CDR3 length: 12 amino acids. V lost 3 bases to trimming and J lost 8 bases, with 10 bases between them. The V gene's germline CDR1 is MDHEN and CDR2 SYDVKM. The CDR3 DNA follows: TGTGCCAGCAGTTTCCCCGTGGAGGAAGCTTTCTTT. Its translation: CASSFPVEEAFF.

The chain is built from TRBV7-8 and TRBJ1-5; no definite D call. Germline V lookup: CDR1 SGHVS, CDR2 FQNEAQ. The CDR3 covers 15 residues. Trimming took 2 bases from V and 0 from J, leaving 8 bases between them. The CDR3 reads CASSLRVNSNQPQHF. DNA of the CDR3: TGTGCCAGCAGCTTACGAGTCAATAGCAATCAGCCCCAGCATTTT.

V and J are TRBV7-6 and TRBJ2-2, with D perhaps TRBD2 (6 bases). The CDR3 runs to 15 residues. CDR1 and CDR2 from the germline V gene are SGHVS and FNYEAQ. V was shortened by 3 bases and J by 7 bases, with 15 bases between the two germline ends. The DNA for the CDR3 is TGTGCCAGCAGCTTGTTAGCGGTCCCCCACGGGGAGCTGTTTTTT. Translating gives CASSLLAVPHGELFF.

V gene TRBV5-1 combines with J gene TRBJ1-1; TRBD1 might be the D (5 bases). The V end was cut by 7 bases, the J end by 1 base, with 8 bases between. Germline CDR1 and CDR2: SGHRS and YFSETQ. The CDR3 runs 12 residues. The CDR3 is CASHGQNTEAFF. The CDR3 DNA sequence: TGCGCCAGCCACGGACAGAACACTGAAGCTTTCTTT.

The chain employs TRBV10-1 and TRBJ2-5; D is possibly TRBD1 (5 bases). Trimming pared 5 bases from V and 5 bases from J, leaving 12 bases between. Germline CDR1 and CDR2: WNHNN and SYGVQD (reference sequence). This CDR3 comprises 13 residues. CDR3 in DNA: TGCGCCAGCAGTTATCAGGGTTGGGAGACCCAGTACTTC. Translation gives CASSYQGWETQYF.

The V gene is TRBV5-1, the J gene TRBJ1-1, with D possibly being TRBD1 (5 bases). CDR3 size: 15 residues. The germline V gene has CDR1 SGHRS and CDR2 YFSETQ. V gave up 4 bases and J gave up 5 bases, with 18 bases separating them. The CDR3 sequence: CASSREGSGGTEAFF. The CDR3 nucleotides are TGCGCCAGCAGCCGGGAGGGCAGTGGGGGGACTGAAGCTTTCTTT.

This chain uses TRBV19 with TRBJ2-1; tentatively, D is TRBD1 (5 bases). Per germline, CDR1 LNHDA and CDR2 SQIVND (reference sequence). The CDR3 covers 14 residues. Trimming shortened V by 6 bases and J by 5 bases, and 14 bases separated the two germline ends. The CDR3 reads CASSPRTQNNEQFF. DNA of the CDR3: TGTGCCAGTAGCCCCCGGACACAAAACAATGAGCAGTTCTTC.

The chain joins TRBV5-4 to TRBJ2-1; D is perhaps TRBD2 (6 bases). The CDR3 is 15 residues long. The germline V gene has CDR1 SGHNT and CDR2 YYREEE (reference sequence). V dropped 2 bases and J dropped 0 bases, with 9 bases sitting between them. The DNA for the CDR3 is TGTGCCAGCAGCTTTTCCGGGGGCTCCTACAATGAGCAGTTCTTC. Protein sequence: CASSFSGGSYNEQFF.

The V gene is TRBV27, the J gene TRBJ1-1, with D unresolved. The CDR3 extends over 13 amino acids. Germline V gene lookup returns CDR1 MNHEY and CDR2 SMNVEV (reference sequence). V was cut by 3 bases and J by 3 bases, with 8 bases left in between. The CDR3 reads CASSLELYTEAFF. The CDR3 DNA reads as TGTGCCAGCAGTTTGGAGCTCTACACTGAAGCTTTCTTT.

The chain carries TRBV4-2 and TRBJ2-7; a weak D match, TRBD2 (6 bases). The germline V gene has CDR1 LGHNA and CDR2 YNFKEQ. Trimming took 4 bases from V and 0 from J, leaving 16 bases between them. The CDR3 runs 16 residues. Written as DNA, the CDR3 is TGTGCCAGCAGCCCATCGGGGGTAGCGGACTCCTACGAGCAGTACTTC. Its translation: CASSPSGVADSYEQYF.

The CDR3 nucleotides are TGTGCCAGCAGGGACCGGACAGGGGGCCATGCTTTCTTT. It codes for CASRDRTGGHAFF. The chain links TRBV6-1 to TRBJ1-1; 11 bases match TRBD1. The CDR3 sequence is 13 residues long. Trimming cost V 6 bases and J 11 bases; bases outside gene matches: 8. Germline CDR1 MNHNS, CDR2 SASEGT.

The V and J genes are TRBV28 and TRBJ2-5, with 12 positions matching TRBD1. This CDR3 region has 15 residues. Germline trimming cut 7 bases from V and 5 bases from J; bases unmatched to any gene: 8. Germline V gives CDR1 MDHEN, CDR2 SYDVKM. For the CDR3, the DNA is TGTGCCAGCACCCCCCTGGGACAGGGGGCCGAGACCCAGTACTTC. Its protein product is CASTPLGQGAETQYF.

The V call is TRBV2, the J call TRBJ2-5, with D possibly being TRBD1 (7 bases). Trimming shortened V by 6 bases and J by 5 bases, and 16 bases separated the two germline ends. The germline V gene has CDR1 SNHLY and CDR2 FYNNEI. The CDR3 length is 14 residues. CDR3 residues: CASRRDSGWETQYF. Here the CDR3 DNA reads TGTGCCAGCAGAAGGGACAGCGGGTGGGAGACCCAGTACTTC.

The chain couples TRBV11-2 to TRBJ2-5, with 8 bases identical to TRBD1. The length of the CDR3 is 13 residues. Trimming at V came to 5 bases and at J to 5 bases, leaving 4 bases not matched to a gene. Germline CDR1 reads SGHAT; CDR2 reads FQNNGV. Here the CDR3 reads CASSPDRVETQYF. The CDR3, as DNA: TGTGCCAGCAGCCCGGACAGGGTGGAGACCCAGTACTTC.

This chain uses TRBV6-5 with TRBJ2-7, with TRBD2 matching over 9 bases. V was clipped by 6 bases and J by 3 bases; unmatched bases: 9. Germline CDR1 MNHEY, CDR2 SVGAGI. CDR3 length: 15 amino acids. CDR3 coding DNA: TGTGCCAGCAGAAGCGGGCTAGCGGGAAGCTACGAGCAGTACTTC. Translated: CASRSGLAGSYEQYF.

V is TRBV4-2 and J is TRBJ2-2; 9 nucleotides agree with TRBD2. The CDR3 covers 20 residues. The V gene end was trimmed by 1 base and the J gene end by 6 bases; junction bases not matched to a gene: 18. Germline CDR1 reads LGHNA; CDR2 reads YNFKEQ. The CDR3 spells CASSQALRLAGSRLAGELFF. The CDR3 nucleotides are TGTGCCAGCAGCCAAGCCCTCCGTCTAGCGGGGTCAAGGCTGGCCGGGGAGCTGTTTTTT.

This clone has only one observation. This chain joins TRBV9 and TRBJ2-1; D possibly corresponds to TRBD1 (6 bases). Trimming pared 0 bases from V and 7 bases from J, leaving 11 bases between. Germline assignment: CDR1 SGDLS and CDR2 YYNGEE. This CDR3 comprises 14 residues. The CDR3 is CASSVGSGANEQFF. CDR3 in DNA: TGTGCCAGCAGCGTAGGATCAGGGGCGAATGAGCAGTTCTTC.

The rearrangement uses TRBV7-9 and TRBJ2-2; TRBD1 matches at 7 bases. Germline V gene sequence: CDR1 SEHNR, CDR2 FQNEAQ (reference sequence). CDR3 length: 16 amino acids. Germline trimming cut 8 bases from V and 5 bases from J; bases unmatched to any gene: 14. The chain's CDR3 is CASRRVGRGMTGELFF. The CDR3, as DNA: TGTGCCAGCCGCCGGGTGGGCAGGGGGATGACCGGGGAGCTGTTTTTT.

The V gene is TRBV6-1, the J gene TRBJ2-7; no definite D call. The CDR3 consists of 11 residues. The V gene lost 3 bases and the J gene lost 2 bases, with 2 bases spanning the gap. Germline-derived CDR1 and CDR2 are MNHNS and SASEGT. CDR3 in DNA: TGTGCCAGCAGTGACGCCTACGAGCAGTACTTC. As protein: CASSDAYEQYF.

For the CDR3, the DNA is TGTGCCAGCAGCCCGCTCGGGACAAGCTCCTACAATGAGCAGTTCTTC. It specifies CASSPLGTSSYNEQFF. The V call is TRBV5-4, the J call TRBJ2-1, with D possibly TRBD1 on 6 matching bases. This CDR3 contains 16 residues. The germline V and J ends were trimmed by 4 bases and 0 bases, with 14 bases remaining between them. From germline, CDR1 is SGHNT and CDR2 YYREEE (reference sequence).

The chain has TRBV13 and TRBJ2-2, with D maybe TRBD1 (6 bases). Germline CDR1 is PRHDT and CDR2 is FYEKMQ (reference sequence). The CDR3 has 14 residues. The ends were cut back, 6 bases at V and 7 bases at J, with 15 bases in the middle. The DNA of the CDR3 is TGTGCCAGCAGATTACAGGGTTATATCGGGGAGCTGTTTTTT. The encoded protein is CASRLQGYIGELFF. The whole variable domain, filled in from reference TRBV13 and TRBJ2-2, reads AAGVIQSPRHLIKEKRETATLKCYPIPRHDTVYWYQQGPGQDPQFLISFYEKMQSDKGSIPDRFSAQQFSDYHSELNMSSLELGDSALYFCASRLQGYIGELFFGEGSRLTVL.

V gene TRBV7-8 combines with J gene TRBJ1-2, with 9 nucleotides matching TRBD1. Germline V gene lookup returns CDR1 SGHVS and CDR2 FQNEAQ. This CDR3 spans 14 amino acids. V lost 6 bases, J lost 5 bases, and 7 bases stayed unmatched. CDR3 coding DNA: TGTGCCAGCAGACCGGAAGGACAGGGGTATGGCTACACCTTC. It is translated as CASRPEGQGYGYTF. The full variable domain, its missing parts supplied by reference TRBV7-8 and TRBJ1-2, is GAGVSQSPRYKVAKRGQDVALRCDPISGHVSLFWYQQALGQGPEFLTYFQNEAQLDKSGLPSDRFFAERPEGSVSTLKIQRTQQEDSAVYLCASRPEGQGYGYTFGSGTRLTVV.

V and J are TRBV29-1 and TRBJ1-2, with D perhaps TRBD1 (5 bases). The germline V and J ends were trimmed by 2 bases and 1 base, with 26 bases remaining between them. This CDR3 region has 19 residues. CDR1 SQVTM and CDR2 ANQGSEA come from the germline V gene. In DNA, the CDR3 is TGCAGCGTTGAAATCCAACCACCGGAGGGGCAGCGATATAACTATGGCTACACCTTC. It yields the protein CSVEIQPPEGQRYNYGYTF.

The count of this clone is one. This chain links TRBV5-4 with TRBJ2-3, with 9 bases matching TRBD2. Germline V gene sequence: CDR1 SGHNT, CDR2 YYREEE (reference sequence). V trimming: 0 bases; J trimming: 1 base; junction bases outside the gene matches: 9. The CDR3 has 18 amino acids. In DNA form, the CDR3 reads TGTGCCAGCAGCTTGGATCCTCCTAGCGGGATAGGCACAGATACGCAGTATTTT. Amino acid sequence: CASSLDPPSGIGTDTQYF.

A single count supports this clone. The gene calls are TRBV4-2 and TRBJ1-2, with 10 nucleotides matching TRBD1. CDR1 is LGHNA and CDR2 is YNFKEQ in the germline V gene. The CDR3 runs to 17 residues. V was pared by 0 bases and J by 7 bases, with 11 bases of the junction left unmatched. The CDR3 DNA is TGTGCCAGCAGCCAAGACTCCGGGACAGGGGCAGCCCTTGGCTACACCTTC. Protein: CASSQDSGTGAALGYTF.